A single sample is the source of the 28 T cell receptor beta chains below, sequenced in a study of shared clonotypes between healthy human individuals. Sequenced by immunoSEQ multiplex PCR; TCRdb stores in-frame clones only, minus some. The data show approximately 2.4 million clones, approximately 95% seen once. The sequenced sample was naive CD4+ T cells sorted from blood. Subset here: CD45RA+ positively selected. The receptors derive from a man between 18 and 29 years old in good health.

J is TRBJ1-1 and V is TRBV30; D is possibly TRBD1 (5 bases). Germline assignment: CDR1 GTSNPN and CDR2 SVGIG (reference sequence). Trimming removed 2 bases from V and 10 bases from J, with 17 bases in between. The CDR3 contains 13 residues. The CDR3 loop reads CAWSFPQGWGAFF. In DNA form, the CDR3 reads TGTGCCTGGAGTTTTCCCCAGGGATGGGGAGCTTTCTTT. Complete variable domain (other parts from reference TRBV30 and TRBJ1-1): SQTIHQWPATLVQPVGSPLSLECTVEGTSNPNLYWYRQAAGRGLQLLFYSVGIGQISSEVPQNLSASRPQDRQFILSSKKLLLSDSGFYLCAWSFPQGWGAFFGQGTRLTVV.

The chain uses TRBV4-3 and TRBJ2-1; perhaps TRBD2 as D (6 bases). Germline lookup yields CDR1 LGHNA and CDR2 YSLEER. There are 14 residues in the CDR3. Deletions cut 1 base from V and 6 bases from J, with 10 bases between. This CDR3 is CASSQAGTSNEQFF. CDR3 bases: TGCGCCAGCAGCCAAGCCGGGACTTCCAATGAGCAGTTCTTC.

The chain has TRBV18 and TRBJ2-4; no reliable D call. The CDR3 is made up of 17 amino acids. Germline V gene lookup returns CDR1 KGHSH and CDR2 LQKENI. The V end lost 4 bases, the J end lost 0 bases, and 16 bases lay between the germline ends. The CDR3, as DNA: TGTGCCAGCTCACTGTGGCAGGATAACCTAGCCAAAAACATTCAGTACTTC. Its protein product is CASSLWQDNLAKNIQYF. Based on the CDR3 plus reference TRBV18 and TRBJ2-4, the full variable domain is NAGVMQNPRHLVRRRGQEARLRCSPMKGHSHVYWYRQLPEEGLKFMVYLQKENIIDESGMPKERFSAEFPKEGPSILRIQQVVRGDSAAYFCASSLWQDNLAKNIQYFGAGTRLSVL.

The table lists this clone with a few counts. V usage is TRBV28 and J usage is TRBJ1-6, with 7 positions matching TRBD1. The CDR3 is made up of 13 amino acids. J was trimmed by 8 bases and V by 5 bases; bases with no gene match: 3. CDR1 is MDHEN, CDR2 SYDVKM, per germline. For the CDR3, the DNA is TGTGCCAGCAGTCTAGGGACAGATTCACCCCTCCACTTT. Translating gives CASSLGTDSPLHF. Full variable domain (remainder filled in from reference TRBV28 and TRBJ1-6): DVKVTQSSRYLVKRTGEKVFLECVQDMDHENMFWYRQDPGLGLRLIYFSYDVKMKEKGDIPEGYSVSREKKERFSLILESASTNQTSMYLCASSLGTDSPLHFGNGTRLTVT.

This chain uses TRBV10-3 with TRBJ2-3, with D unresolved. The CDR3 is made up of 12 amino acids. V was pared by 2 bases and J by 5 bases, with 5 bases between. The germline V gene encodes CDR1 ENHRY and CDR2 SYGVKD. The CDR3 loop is CAISEPGDTQYF. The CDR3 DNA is TGTGCCATCAGTGAGCCAGGAGATACGCAGTATTTT.

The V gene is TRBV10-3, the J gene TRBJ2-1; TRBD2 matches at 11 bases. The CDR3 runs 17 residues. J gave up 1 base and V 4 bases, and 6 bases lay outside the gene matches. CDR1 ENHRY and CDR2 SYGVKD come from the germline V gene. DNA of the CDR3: TGTGCCATCAGTGCCGGGACTAGCGGTTCTTCCTACAATGAGCAGTTCTTC. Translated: CAISAGTSGSSYNEQFF.

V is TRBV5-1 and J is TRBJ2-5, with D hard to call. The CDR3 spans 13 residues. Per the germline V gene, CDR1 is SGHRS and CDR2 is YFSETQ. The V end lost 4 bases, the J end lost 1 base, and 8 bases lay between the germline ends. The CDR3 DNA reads TGCGCCAGCAGCGGTCAGATCCAAGAGACCCAGTACTTC. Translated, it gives CASSGQIQETQYF.

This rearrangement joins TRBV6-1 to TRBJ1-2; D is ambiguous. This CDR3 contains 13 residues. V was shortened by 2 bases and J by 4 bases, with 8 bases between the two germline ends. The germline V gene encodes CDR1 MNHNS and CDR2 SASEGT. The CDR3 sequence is CASSERMSYGYTF. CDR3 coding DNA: TGTGCCAGCAGTGAACGTATGAGCTATGGCTACACCTTC.

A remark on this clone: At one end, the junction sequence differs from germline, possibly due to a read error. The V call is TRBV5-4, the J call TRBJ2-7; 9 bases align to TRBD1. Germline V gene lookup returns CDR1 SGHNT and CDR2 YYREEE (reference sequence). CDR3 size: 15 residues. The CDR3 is CASSSGQGSPYGQYF. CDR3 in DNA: TGTGCCAGCAGCTCCGGACAGGGGTCCCCTTACGGGCAGTACTTC.

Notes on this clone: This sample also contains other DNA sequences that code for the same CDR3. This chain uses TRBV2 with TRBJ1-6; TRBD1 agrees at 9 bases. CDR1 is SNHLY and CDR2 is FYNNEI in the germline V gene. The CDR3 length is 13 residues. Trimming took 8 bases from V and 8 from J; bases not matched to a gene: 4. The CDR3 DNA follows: TGTGCCAGCTCGGGACAGGGTGATTCACCCCTCCACTTT. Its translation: CASSGQGDSPLHF.

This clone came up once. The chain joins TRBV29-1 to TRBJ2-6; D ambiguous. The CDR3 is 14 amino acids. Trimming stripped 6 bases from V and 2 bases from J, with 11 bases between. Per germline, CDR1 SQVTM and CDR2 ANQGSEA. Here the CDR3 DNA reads TGCAGCGTACTACAGCAGGCTGGGGCCAACGTCCTGACTTTC. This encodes CSVLQQAGANVLTF.

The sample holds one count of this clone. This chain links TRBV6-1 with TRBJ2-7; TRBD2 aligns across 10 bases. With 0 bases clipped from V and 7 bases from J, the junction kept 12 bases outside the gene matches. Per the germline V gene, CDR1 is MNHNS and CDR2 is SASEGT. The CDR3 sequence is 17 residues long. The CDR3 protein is CASSEAISLAGAGEQYF. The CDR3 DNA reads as TGTGCCAGCAGTGAAGCGATCTCTCTAGCGGGGGCAGGGGAGCAGTACTTC.

CDR3 nucleotide sequence: TGTGCCAGCCAATTGGGGGCAGGGGGCGTCTACGAGCAGTACTTC. Translation: CASQLGAGGVYEQYF. The chain uses TRBV5-4 and TRBJ2-7; 8 positions agree with TRBD1. The length of the CDR3 is 15 residues. J lost 3 bases, V lost 7 bases, and 12 bases had no gene match. CDR1 is SGHNT, CDR2 YYREEE, per germline (reference sequence).

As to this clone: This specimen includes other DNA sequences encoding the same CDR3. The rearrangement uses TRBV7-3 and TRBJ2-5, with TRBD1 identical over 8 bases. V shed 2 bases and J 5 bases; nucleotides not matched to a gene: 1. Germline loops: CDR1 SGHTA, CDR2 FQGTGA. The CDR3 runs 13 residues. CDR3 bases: TGTGCCAGCAGCTTACAGGGGGCTGAGACCCAGTACTTC. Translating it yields CASSLQGAETQYF.

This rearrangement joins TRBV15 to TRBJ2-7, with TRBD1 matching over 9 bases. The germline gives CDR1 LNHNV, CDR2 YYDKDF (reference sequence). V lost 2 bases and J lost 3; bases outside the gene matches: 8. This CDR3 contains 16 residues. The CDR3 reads CATSRPGQGIVYEQYF. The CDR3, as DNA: TGTGCCACCAGCAGACCTGGACAGGGGATAGTCTACGAGCAGTACTTC.

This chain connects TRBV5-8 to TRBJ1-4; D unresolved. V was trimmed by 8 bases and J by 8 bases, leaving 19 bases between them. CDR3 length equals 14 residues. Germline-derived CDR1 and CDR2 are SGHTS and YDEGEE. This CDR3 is CARGKTGVEEKLFF. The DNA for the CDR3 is TGTGCCAGGGGGAAGACCGGGGTGGAAGAAAAACTGTTTTTT.

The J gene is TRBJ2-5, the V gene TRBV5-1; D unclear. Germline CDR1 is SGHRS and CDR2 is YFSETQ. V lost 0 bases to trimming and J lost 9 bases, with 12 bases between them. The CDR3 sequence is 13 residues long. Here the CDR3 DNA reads TGCGCCAGCAGCTTGGACCGCCTTCGAGCCCAGTACTTC. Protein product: CASSLDRLRAQYF. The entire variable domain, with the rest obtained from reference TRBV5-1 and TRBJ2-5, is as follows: KAGVTQTPRYLIKTRGQQVTLSCSPISGHRSVSWYQQTPGQGLQFLFEYFSETQRNKGNFPGRFSGRQFSNSRSEMNVSTLELGDSALYLCASSLDRLRAQYFGPGTRLLVL.

CDR3 nucleotide sequence: TGCGCCAGCAGCTTGAGGACAGGTGGGGATCAGCCCCAGCATTTT. Encoded protein: CASSLRTGGDQPQHF. V and J are TRBV5-1 and TRBJ1-5; 7 nucleotides line up with TRBD1. Germline trimming cut 1 base from V and 5 bases from J; bases unmatched to any gene: 6. The CDR3 covers 15 residues. The germline V gene encodes CDR1 SGHRS and CDR2 YFSETQ. The full variable domain, completed using reference TRBV5-1 and TRBJ1-5, is KAGVTQTPRYLIKTRGQQVTLSCSPISGHRSVSWYQQTPGQGLQFLFEYFSETQRNKGNFPGRFSGRQFSNSRSEMNVSTLELGDSALYLCASSLRTGGDQPQHFGDGTRLSIL.

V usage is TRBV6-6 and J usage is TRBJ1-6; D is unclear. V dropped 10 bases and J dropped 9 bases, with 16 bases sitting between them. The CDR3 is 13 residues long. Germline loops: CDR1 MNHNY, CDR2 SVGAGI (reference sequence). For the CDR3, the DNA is TGTGCCACCGATCGGGTAGGAGGTTCACCCCTCCACTTT. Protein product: CATDRVGGSPLHF.

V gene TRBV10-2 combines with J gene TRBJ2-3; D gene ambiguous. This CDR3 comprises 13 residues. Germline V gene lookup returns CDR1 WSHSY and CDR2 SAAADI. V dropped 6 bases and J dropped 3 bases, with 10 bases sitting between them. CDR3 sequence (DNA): TGCGCCAGCAGCCAACAGAGAACAGATACGCAGTATTTT. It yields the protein CASSQQRTDTQYF.

Here the CDR3 reads CASSLEGYNQPQHF. In DNA, the CDR3 is TGTGCCAGCAGCCTAGAGGGGTACAATCAGCCCCAGCATTTT. This sequence joins TRBV6-6 and TRBJ1-5, with D possibly matching TRBD1 (5 bases). This CDR3 has 14 residues. The V gene's germline CDR1 is MNHNY and CDR2 SVGAGI (reference sequence). Trimming took 6 bases from V and 3 from J, leaving 12 bases between them.

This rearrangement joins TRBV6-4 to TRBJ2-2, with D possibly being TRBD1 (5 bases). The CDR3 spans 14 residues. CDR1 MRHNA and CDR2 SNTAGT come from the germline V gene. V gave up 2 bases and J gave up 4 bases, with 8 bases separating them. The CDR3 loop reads CASSDGRATGELFF. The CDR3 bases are TGTGCCAGCAGTGACGGCAGGGCCACCGGGGAGCTGTTTTTT.

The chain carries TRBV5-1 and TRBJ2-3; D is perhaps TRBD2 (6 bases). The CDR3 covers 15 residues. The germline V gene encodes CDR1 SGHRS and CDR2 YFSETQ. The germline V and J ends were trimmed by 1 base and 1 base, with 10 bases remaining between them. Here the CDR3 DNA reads TGCGCCAGCAGCTTGTATTCTAGCGGCACAGATACGCAGTATTTT. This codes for CASSLYSSGTDTQYF.

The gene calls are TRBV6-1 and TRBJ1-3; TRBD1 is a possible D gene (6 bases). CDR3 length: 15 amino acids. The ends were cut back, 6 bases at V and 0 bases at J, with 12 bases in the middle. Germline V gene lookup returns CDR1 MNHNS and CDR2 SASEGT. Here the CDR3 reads CASRQDSFSGNTIYF. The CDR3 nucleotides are TGTGCCAGCAGACAGGACAGTTTCTCTGGAAACACCATATATTTT.

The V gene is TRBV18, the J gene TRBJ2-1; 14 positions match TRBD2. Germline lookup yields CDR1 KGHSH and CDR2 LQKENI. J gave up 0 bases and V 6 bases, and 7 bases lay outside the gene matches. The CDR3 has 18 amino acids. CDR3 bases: TGTGCCAGCTCGCCGGGACTAGCGGGGGCGAGCTCCTACAATGAGCAGTTCTTC. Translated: CASSPGLAGASSYNEQFF.

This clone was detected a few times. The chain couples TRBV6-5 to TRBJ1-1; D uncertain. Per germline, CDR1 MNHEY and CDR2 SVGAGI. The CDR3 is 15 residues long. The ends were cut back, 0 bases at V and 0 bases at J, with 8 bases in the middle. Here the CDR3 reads CASSYSVQMNTEAFF. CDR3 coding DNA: TGTGCCAGCAGTTACTCCGTACAGATGAACACTGAAGCTTTCTTT.

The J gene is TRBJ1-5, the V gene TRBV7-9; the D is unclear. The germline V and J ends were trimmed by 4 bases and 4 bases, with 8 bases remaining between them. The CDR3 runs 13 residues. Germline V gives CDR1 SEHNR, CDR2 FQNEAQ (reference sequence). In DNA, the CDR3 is TGTGCCAGCAGCTCCAAGAATAATCAGCCCCAGCATTTT. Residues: CASSSKNNQPQHF.

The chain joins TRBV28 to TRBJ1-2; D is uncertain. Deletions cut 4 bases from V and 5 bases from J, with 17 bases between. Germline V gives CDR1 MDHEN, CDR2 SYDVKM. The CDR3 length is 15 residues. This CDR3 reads CASSSSDASGYGYTF. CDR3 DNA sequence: TGTGCCAGCAGTTCATCGGACGCGTCGGGTTATGGCTACACCTTC.